This T cell receptor (beta chain) was profiled in a study of blood T cell repertoires in COVID-19. Study information: Whether acute or convalescent, the COVID-19 samples came from the United States, Italy and Spain.

Per germline, CDR1 MNHEY and CDR2 SMNVEV (reference sequence). The V gene lost 4 bases and the J gene lost 6 bases, with 15 bases spanning the gap. The CDR3 consists of 14 residues. In the authors' methods: Reference gene primers were amplified, and this amplification served to estimate nucleated cell counts. Sequencing was performed with immunoSEQ multiplex PCR; in TCRdb, only in-frame clones are kept and a portion is missing. V and J calls and clone size are copied from that table; D and trimming were computed from the DNA. Among about 97,000 clones listed, more than 75% were seen once. This TCR was sampled from a woman aged 25 to 39 with acute or convalescent COVID-19. The chain employs TRBV27 and TRBJ1-2; D is undetermined. Sequenced: peripheral blood. The CDR3 reads CASSSHPLQDGYTF. DNA of the CDR3: TGTGCCAGCAGTTCCCACCCCCTGCAGGATGGCTACACCTTC.